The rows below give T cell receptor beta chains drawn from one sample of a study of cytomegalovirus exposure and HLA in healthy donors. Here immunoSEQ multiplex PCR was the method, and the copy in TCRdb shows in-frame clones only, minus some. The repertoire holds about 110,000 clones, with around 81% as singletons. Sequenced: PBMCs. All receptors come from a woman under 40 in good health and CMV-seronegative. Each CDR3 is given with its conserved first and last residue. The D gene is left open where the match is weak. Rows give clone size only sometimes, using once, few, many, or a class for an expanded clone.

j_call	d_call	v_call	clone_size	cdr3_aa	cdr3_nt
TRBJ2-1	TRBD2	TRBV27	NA	CAIPGLADNEQFF	TGTGCCATTCCGGGACTAGCGGACAATGAGCAGTTCTTC
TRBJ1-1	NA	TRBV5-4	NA	CASSWGQNTEAFF	TGTGCCAGCAGCTGGGGACAGAACACTGAAGCTTTCTTT
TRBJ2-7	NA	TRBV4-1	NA	CASSQGGQTVFEQYF	TGCGCCAGCAGCCAAGGGGGGCAGACAGTTTTCGAGCAGTACTTC
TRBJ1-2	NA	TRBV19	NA	CASSIRGRNYGYTF	TGTGCCAGTAGTATCCGGGGAAGGAACTATGGCTACACCTTC
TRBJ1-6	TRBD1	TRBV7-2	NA	CASSLEGQGSPLHF	TGTGCCAGCAGCTTAGAGGGACAGGGCTCACCCCTCCACTTT
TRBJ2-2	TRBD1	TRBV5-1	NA	CASSYRDRGTTGELFF	TGCGCCAGCAGCTACCGGGACAGGGGAACCACCGGGGAGCTGTTTTTT
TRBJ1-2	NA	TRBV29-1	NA	CSVGTNYGYTF	TGCAGCGTAGGGACAAACTATGGCTACACCTTC
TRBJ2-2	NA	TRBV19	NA	CASSQGAGDTGELFF	TGTGCCAGTAGTCAAGGGGCAGGAGACACCGGGGAGCTGTTTTTT
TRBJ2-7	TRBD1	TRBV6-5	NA	CASGTGRYEQYF	TGTGCCAGCGGGACAGGGAGGTACGAGCAGTACTTC
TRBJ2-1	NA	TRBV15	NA	CATSRAEGFIEWGSYNEQFF	TGTGCCACCAGCAGGGCCGAGGGATTCATAGAGTGGGGCTCCTACAATGAGCAGTTCTTC
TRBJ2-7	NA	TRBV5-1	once	CASSLEGSSYEQYF	TGCGCCAGCAGCTTGGAAGGGAGCTCCTACGAGCAGTACTTC
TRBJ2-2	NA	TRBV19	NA	CASSIEGENTGELFF	TGTGCCAGTAGTATAGAAGGAGAGAACACCGGGGAGCTGTTTTTT
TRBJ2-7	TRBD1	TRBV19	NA	CASSNQGDVTNSYEQYF	TGTGCCAGTAGCAATCAGGGGGACGTAACTAACTCCTACGAGCAGTACTTC
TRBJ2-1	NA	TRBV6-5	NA	CASSPTYNEQFF	TGTGCCAGCAGCCCTACCTACAATGAGCAGTTCTTC
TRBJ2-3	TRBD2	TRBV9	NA	CASSVGGSVADTQYF	TGTGCCAGCAGCGTAGGCGGGAGTGTGGCAGATACGCAGTATTTT
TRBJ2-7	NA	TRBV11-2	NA	CASRGGDSVPYEQYF	TGTGCCAGCCGCGGAGGGGACAGCGTACCCTACGAGCAGTACTTC
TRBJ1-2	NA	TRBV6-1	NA	CAAGREANGYTF	TGTGCCGCGGGGCGGGAGGCGAATGGCTACACCTTC
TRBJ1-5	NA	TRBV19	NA	CASSIPVRAGNQPQHF	TGTGCCAGTAGTATCCCGGTGCGGGCCGGCAATCAGCCCCAGCATTTT
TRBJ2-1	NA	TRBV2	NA	CASSVGANRNEQFF	TGTGCCAGCAGTGTCGGAGCTAACCGAAATGAGCAGTTCTTC
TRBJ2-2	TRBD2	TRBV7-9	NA	CSSSRTSANTGELFF	TGTTCCAGCAGCCGCACTAGCGCCAACACCGGGGAGCTGTTTTTT
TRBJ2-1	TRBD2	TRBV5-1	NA	CASSSETSGGNEQFF	TGCGCCAGCAGCTCCGAAACTAGCGGGGGCAATGAGCAGTTCTTC
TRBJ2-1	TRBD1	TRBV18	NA	CASSLGQARDEQFF	TGTGCCAGCTCTCTTGGACAGGCCCGTGATGAGCAGTTCTTC
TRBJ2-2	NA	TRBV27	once	CASSRTYTNTGELFF	TGTGCCAGCAGTCGGACATACACGAACACCGGGGAGCTGTTTTTT
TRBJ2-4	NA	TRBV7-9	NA	CASSYSDLAKNIQYF	TGTGCCAGCAGCTATTCAGATCTAGCCAAAAACATTCAGTACTTC
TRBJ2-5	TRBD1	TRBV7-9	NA	CASTTGGQETQYF	TGTGCCAGTACGACAGGGGGCCAAGAGACCCAGTACTTC
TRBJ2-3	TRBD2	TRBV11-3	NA	CASSQGLAGGIGDTQYF	TGTGCCAGCAGCCAGGGACTAGCGGGAGGCATCGGGGATACGCAGTATTTT
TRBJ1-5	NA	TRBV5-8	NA	CASSFDSTLPQHF	TGTGCCAGCAGCTTCGACAGTACTCTGCCCCAGCATTTT
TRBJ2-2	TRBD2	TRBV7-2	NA	CASSLTVTSGNTGELFF	TGTGCCAGCAGCCTCACCGTAACTAGCGGTAACACCGGGGAGCTGTTTTTT
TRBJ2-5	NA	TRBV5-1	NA	CASSLEVRAVGETQYF	TGCGCCAGCAGCTTGGAAGTCAGGGCGGTAGGAGAGACCCAGTACTTC
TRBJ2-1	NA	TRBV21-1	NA	CASSEPPLSGEQFF	TGTGCCAGCAGCGAACCCCCCCTTAGCGGCGAGCAGTTCTTC
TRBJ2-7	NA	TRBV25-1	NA	CASSDRHSIYEQYF	TGTGCCAGCAGTGATCGTCACAGCATCTACGAGCAGTACTTC
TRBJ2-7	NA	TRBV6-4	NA	CASSVGLGAYEQYF	TGTGCCAGCAGTGTCGGGTTGGGAGCCTACGAGCAGTACTTC
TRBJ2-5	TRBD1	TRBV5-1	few	CASSLTGTGRETQYF	TGCGCCAGCAGCTTGACCGGGACAGGGCGAGAGACCCAGTACTTC
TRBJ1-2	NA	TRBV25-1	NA	CASSNGGGSNYGYTF	TGTGCCAGCAGTAACGGGGGGGGTTCTAACTATGGCTACACCTTC
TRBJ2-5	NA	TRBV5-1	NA	CASSFVNQGETQYF	TGCGCCAGCAGCTTCGTGAACCAGGGGGAGACCCAGTACTTC
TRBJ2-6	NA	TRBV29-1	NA	CSVEDGGWRGANVLTF	TGCAGCGTTGAAGACGGAGGGTGGCGAGGGGCCAACGTCCTGACTTTC
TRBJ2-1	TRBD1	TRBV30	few	CAWSVRTGGVQFF	TGTGCCTGGAGTGTCCGGACAGGGGGCGTGCAGTTCTTC
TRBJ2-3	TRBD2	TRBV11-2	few	CASSKGLAGGRTDTQYF	TGTGCCAGCAGCAAAGGACTAGCGGGAGGTAGGACAGATACGCAGTATTTT
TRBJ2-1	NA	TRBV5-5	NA	CASSPDNEQFF	TGTGCCAGCAGCCCAGACAATGAGCAGTTCTTC
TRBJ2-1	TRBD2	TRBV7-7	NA	CASSLSSGSYDEQFF	TGTGCTAGCAGCTTGTCTAGCGGGAGTTATGATGAGCAGTTCTTC
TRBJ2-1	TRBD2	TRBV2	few	CASTENRLAGADEQFF	TGTGCCAGCACCGAGAATCGACTAGCGGGAGCTGATGAGCAGTTCTTC